The 22 T cell receptor beta chains below were found in one sample sequenced in a study of shared clonotypes between healthy human individuals. Profiling relied on immunoSEQ multiplex PCR, and the TCRdb table lists in-frame clones only, not all of them. The sample yields approximately 340,000 clones, roughly 80% seen once. Sequenced material: memory CD4+ T cells sorted from blood. Indicated subset: CD45RA-negative fraction. These receptors originate from a man aged 25-40 years in good health.

A single count supports this clone. The chain joins TRBV10-3 to TRBJ2-3; 8 nucleotides line up with TRBD2. CDR1 is ENHRY, CDR2 SYGVKD, per germline. The CDR3 extends over 14 amino acids. The V gene end was trimmed by 9 bases and the J gene end by 0 bases; junction bases not matched to a gene: 5. This chain's CDR3 is CAILAVFSTDTQYF. Written as DNA, the CDR3 is TGTGCCATACTAGCGGTATTTAGCACAGATACGCAGTATTTT.

The rearrangement links TRBV6-4 to TRBJ2-2; D is ambiguous. The CDR3 totals 13 residues. V lost 4 bases and J 1 base, leaving 4 bases between the germline ends. Germline V CDR1 and CDR2: MRHNA, SNTAGT. The CDR3 DNA sequence: TGTGCCAGCAGTGCACAGAACACCGGGGAGCTGTTTTTT. It specifies CASSAQNTGELFF.

The chain carries TRBV11-2 and TRBJ2-7; 10 nucleotides match TRBD2. CDR1 SGHAT and CDR2 FQNNGV come from the germline V gene. Trimming cost V 2 bases and J 4 bases; bases outside gene matches: 8. The CDR3 has 16 amino acids. DNA of the CDR3: TGTGCCAGCAGCTTAAATTTTGCTAGCGGGAGTTACGAGCAGTACTTC. It is translated as CASSLNFASGSYEQYF.

This chain joins TRBV5-1 and TRBJ2-1; D unclear. This CDR3 region has 14 residues. Germline assignment: CDR1 SGHRS and CDR2 YFSETQ. Trimming took off 3 bases at V and 4 bases at J, with 11 bases between the two ends. The CDR3 nucleotides read TGCGCCAGCAGCTCCGGACGGGTATACAATGAGCAGTTCTTC. Translating it yields CASSSGRVYNEQFF.

The chain links TRBV18 to TRBJ1-4, with 10 nucleotides matching TRBD1. The CDR3 runs to 16 residues. Germline CDR1 and CDR2: KGHSH and LQKENI. J gave up 6 bases and V 2 bases, and 6 bases lay outside the gene matches. As DNA, the CDR3 is TGTGCCAGCTCACCAGAAGGGACAGGGGAGGATGAAAAACTGTTTTTT. As protein: CASSPEGTGEDEKLFF.

The chain combines TRBV4-1 with TRBJ2-7; TRBD2 matches 8 bases. This CDR3 contains 15 residues. V was pared by 5 bases and J by 3 bases, with 9 bases of the junction left unmatched. Germline V gene data show CDR1 as MGHRA and CDR2 as YSYEKL. The DNA of the CDR3 is TGCGCCAGCAGCACCCACGCGGGGGGAGGCTACGAGCAGTACTTC. It encodes CASSTHAGGGYEQYF.

The V and J genes are TRBV19 and TRBJ2-7, with TRBD1 matching over 10 bases. Germline CDR1 is LNHDA and CDR2 is SQIVND (reference sequence). The CDR3 length is 16 residues. V shed 4 bases and J 3 bases; nucleotides not matched to a gene: 9. CDR3 residues: CASSTHLGQGIYEQYF. Written as DNA, the CDR3 is TGTGCCAGTAGTACGCACCTGGGACAGGGGATCTACGAGCAGTACTTC.

Regarding this clone: With a much larger clone just one base away, this may be a read error. The J gene is TRBJ2-7, the V gene TRBV7-9; no reliable D call. The CDR3 runs 13 residues. V was shortened by 1 base and J by 4 bases, with 8 bases between the two germline ends. CDR1 and CDR2 (germline): SEHNR, FQNEAQ (reference sequence). The CDR3 reads CASSLEAEYEQYF. CDR3 nucleotides: TGTGCCAGCAGCTTAGAGGCAGAATACGAGCAGTACTTC.

This clone was detected once. The gene calls are TRBV2 and TRBJ2-7; 9 positions match TRBD2. Germline loops: CDR1 SNHLY, CDR2 FYNNEI. The CDR3 is 16 residues long. Trimming at V came to 3 bases and at J to 7 bases, leaving 13 bases not matched to a gene. CDR3 protein: CASSERTSDTFWEQYF. The CDR3 bases are TGTGCCAGCAGTGAGAGGACTAGCGATACCTTTTGGGAGCAGTACTTC.

The V call is TRBV28, the J call TRBJ2-7, with 7 bases lining up with TRBD2. This CDR3 contains 14 residues. The J segment lost 2 bases and the V segment lost 10 bases, leaving 11 bases of the junction unmatched. Per germline, CDR1 MDHEN and CDR2 SYDVKM. CDR3 bases: TGTGCCACACGAAGCGGGACTTTACCCTACGAGCAGTACTTC. Translating it yields CATRSGTLPYEQYF.

The V call is TRBV7-2, the J call TRBJ2-7; TRBD1 agrees at 8 bases. V shed 0 bases, J shed 12 bases, and the junction held 4 bases outside the gene matches. This CDR3 contains 12 residues. Germline CDR1 reads SGHTA; CDR2 reads FQGNSA. The CDR3 DNA reads TGTGCCAGCAGCTTAGCCGACAGGGGACGGTACTTC. It codes for CASSLADRGRYF.

The rearrangement uses TRBV7-2 and TRBJ2-1; no clear D. The CDR3 extends over 13 amino acids. V lost 0 bases to trimming and J lost 7 bases, with 7 bases between them. Per the germline V gene, CDR1 is SGHTA and CDR2 is FQGNSA. Here the CDR3 reads CASSLALENEQFF. As DNA, the CDR3 is TGTGCCAGCAGCTTAGCGCTTGAGAATGAGCAGTTCTTC.

This chain uses TRBV18 with TRBJ2-3; a possible D gene is TRBD2 (6 bases). V lost 2 bases and J lost 0, with 18 bases in between. CDR3 size: 18 residues. The germline V gene has CDR1 KGHSH and CDR2 LQKENI. CDR3 residues: CASSPVQKLAASTDTQYF. Written as DNA, the CDR3 is TGTGCCAGCTCACCAGTTCAAAAGTTAGCGGCTAGCACAGATACGCAGTATTTT.

This chain uses TRBV18 with TRBJ2-7, with 8 bases that match TRBD2. The length of the CDR3 is 16 residues. Looked up from germline, CDR1 is KGHSH and CDR2 is LQKENI. Unmatched junction bases numbered 12, after V lost 3 bases and J lost 5 bases. The CDR3 spells CASSPRSLAGSHEQYF. The CDR3 DNA reads as TGTGCCAGCTCACCCCGATCGTTAGCGGGATCCCACGAGCAGTACTTC.

The rearrangement uses TRBV10-1 and TRBJ2-1; a possible D gene is TRBD2 (6 bases). Looked up from germline, CDR1 is WNHNN and CDR2 is SYGVQD (reference sequence). This CDR3 spans 14 amino acids. V was cut by 0 bases and J by 7 bases, with 10 bases left in between. This chain's CDR3 is CASSESGLINEQFF. Written as DNA, the CDR3 is TGCGCCAGCAGTGAGTCAGGACTAATAAATGAGCAGTTCTTC.

This clone was seen at least ten times. The chain recombines TRBV28 with TRBJ2-7; TRBD1 matches 7 bases. V trimming: 10 bases; J trimming: 2 bases; junction bases outside the gene matches: 8. The germline gives CDR1 MDHEN, CDR2 SYDVKM. The CDR3 runs to 13 residues. The CDR3 DNA follows: TGTGCCACACTGGGACAGCTAACCTACGAGCAGTACTTC. Residues: CATLGQLTYEQYF.

The CDR3 nucleotides read TGTGCCACCAGCAGAGATCTAGGCAATAACTATGGCTACACCTTC. Translating it yields CATSRDLGNNYGYTF. The V and J genes are TRBV15 and TRBJ1-2; D call uncertain. Germline CDR1 LNHNV, CDR2 YYDKDF (reference sequence). CDR3 length equals 15 residues. Trimming pared 0 bases from V and 1 base from J, leaving 9 bases between. Together with reference TRBV15 and TRBJ1-2, the CDR3 gives the full variable domain: DAMVIQNPRYQVTQFGKPVTLSCSQTLNHNVMYWYQQKSSQAPKLLFHYYDKDFNNEADTPDNFQSRRPNTSFCFLDIRSPGLGDTAMYLCATSRDLGNNYGYTFGSGTRLTVV.

The chain recombines TRBV7-8 with TRBJ2-7, with D maybe TRBD1 (5 bases). Germline V gene lookup returns CDR1 SGHVS and CDR2 FQNEAQ. There are 13 residues in the CDR3. The ends were cut back, 2 bases at V and 1 base at J, with 6 bases in the middle. CDR3 residues: CASSLRQSYEQYF. Here the CDR3 DNA reads TGTGCCAGCAGCTTAAGACAGTCCTACGAGCAGTACTTC.

The V gene is TRBV5-4, the J gene TRBJ2-5; D is perhaps TRBD2 (7 bases). CDR3 length equals 16 residues. Germline assignment: CDR1 SGHNT and CDR2 YYREEE (reference sequence). Trimming removed 3 bases from V and 2 bases from J, with 17 bases in between. The CDR3 here is CASSSKRDTIQETQYF. The DNA of the CDR3 is TGTGCCAGCAGCTCGAAGCGGGACACCATACAAGAGACCCAGTACTTC. Using reference TRBV5-4 and TRBJ2-5 for the parts outside the CDR3, the full variable domain is ETGVTQSPTHLIKTRGQQVTLRCSSQSGHNTVSWYQQALGQGPQFIFQYYREEENGRGNFPPRFSGLQFPNYSSELNVNALELDDSALYLCASSSKRDTIQETQYFGPGTRLLVL.

The chain joins TRBV29-1 to TRBJ2-7, with 7 positions matching TRBD2. The CDR3 totals 15 residues. Germline V gene lookup returns CDR1 SQVTM and CDR2 ANQGSEA. V shed 3 bases, J shed 6 bases, and the junction held 14 bases outside the gene matches. CDR3 region: CSVEGGDSRLSEQYF. The CDR3 DNA reads TGCAGCGTTGAGGGGGGGGACTCCAGACTCTCCGAGCAGTACTTC.

The chain combines TRBV5-1 with TRBJ2-2; TRBD2 matches at 8 bases. This CDR3 contains 14 residues. Losses at the gene ends were 3 bases for V and 5 bases for J; bases not matched to a gene: 3. Per germline, CDR1 SGHRS and CDR2 YFSETQ. CDR3 nucleotide sequence: TGCGCCAGCAGCTGGACTAGCCGAACCGGGGAGCTGTTTTTT. Its protein is CASSWTSRTGELFF.

The chain is built from TRBV5-5 and TRBJ2-1; TRBD2 matches 8 bases. The V gene's germline CDR1 is SGHKS and CDR2 YYEKEE (reference sequence). The CDR3 runs to 15 residues. The V and J ends lost 1 base and 6 bases, in that order; junction bases with no gene match: 6. The CDR3 sequence: CASSLSGTRGNEQFF. The CDR3 DNA reads as TGTGCCAGCAGCTTGTCCGGGACTAGAGGCAATGAGCAGTTCTTC.